This entry concerns a single TCR beta chain. The table came from immunoSEQ multiplex PCR; TCRdb's copy has only in-frame clones and leaves some out. Of 200,000 to 250,000 clones in the sample, about 85% were seen once. The CDR3 runs 17 residues. This entry comes from a study of blood T cell repertoires in COVID-19. Individuals drawn from 24 US areas were roughly 18 to 89 years old. The source material was PBMCs or T cells enriched from blood (not recorded which). This clonotype was sampled from a man between 25 and 39 years old who had recovered from COVID-19. The chain links TRBV7-5 to TRBJ2-2; TRBD1, as called in the table, went unchecked against the DNA. TRBV7-5 is labeled a pseudogene. The CDR3 DNA reads as TGTGTCAGAAGCCATCACGGACAGGAGACGAACACCGGGGAGCTGTTTTTT. The encoded protein is CVRSHHGQETNTGELFF.